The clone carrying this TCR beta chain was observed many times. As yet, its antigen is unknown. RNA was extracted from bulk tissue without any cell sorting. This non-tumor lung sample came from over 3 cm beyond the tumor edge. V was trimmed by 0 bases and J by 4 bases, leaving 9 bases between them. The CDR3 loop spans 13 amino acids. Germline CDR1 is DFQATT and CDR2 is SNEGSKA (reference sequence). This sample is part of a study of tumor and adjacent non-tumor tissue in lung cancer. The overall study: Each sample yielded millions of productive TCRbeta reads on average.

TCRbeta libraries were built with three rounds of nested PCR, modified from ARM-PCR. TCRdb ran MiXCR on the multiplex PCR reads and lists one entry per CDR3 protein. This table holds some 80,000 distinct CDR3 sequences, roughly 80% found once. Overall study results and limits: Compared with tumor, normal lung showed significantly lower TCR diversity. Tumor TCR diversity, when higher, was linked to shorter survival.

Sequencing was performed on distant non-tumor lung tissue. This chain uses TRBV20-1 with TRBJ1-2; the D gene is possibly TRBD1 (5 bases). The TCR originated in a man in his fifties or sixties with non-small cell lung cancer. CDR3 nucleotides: TGCAGTGCTAGAGATGCCGGGGGCTATGGCTACACCTTC. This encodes CSARDAGGYGYTF.